The 3 T cell receptor beta chains reported below all come from one sample, sequenced in a study of PD-L1 blockade in urothelial cancer. Sequenced by immunoSEQ multiplex PCR; TCRdb stores in-frame clones only, minus some. This sample has 68,000 or so clones, with around 81% found just once. Time point noted: pretreatment peripheral blood. The sample was PBMCs, taken around atezolizumab (anti-PD-L1) treatment. The receptors stem from a man aged 65 to 85 with urothelial cancer.

There are a few counts of this clone. The rearrangement links TRBV2 to TRBJ2-5, with D maybe TRBD2 (6 bases). This CDR3 is 14 amino acids long. V was shortened by 5 bases and J by 5 bases, with 15 bases between the two germline ends. CDR1 and CDR2 (germline): SNHLY, FYNNEI. The DNA for the CDR3 is TGTGCCAGCAGTCCCCCGACTAGAACGGAGACCCAGTACTTC. Translation gives CASSPPTRTETQYF.

This chain uses TRBV11-2 with TRBJ1-1, with D perhaps TRBD1 (6 bases). CDR1 is SGHAT, CDR2 FQNNGV, per germline. The CDR3 covers 14 residues. V lost 2 bases and J 5 bases, leaving 12 bases between the germline ends. CDR3 protein: CASSLSRGGTEAFF. The CDR3 DNA follows: TGTGCCAGCAGCTTATCCAGGGGAGGGACTGAAGCTTTCTTT.

This rearrangement joins TRBV28 to TRBJ2-7, with 16 nucleotides matching TRBD2. Germline V lookup: CDR1 MDHEN, CDR2 SYDVKM. CDR3 length: 19 residues. After removal of 3 bases from V and 6 bases from J, the junction contained 14 bases not matched to a gene. The CDR3 DNA follows: TGTGCCAGCAGTTTCTACGTTGGGACTAGCGGGAGGGGATACGGCGAGCAGTACTTC. This gives the protein CASSFYVGTSGRGYGEQYF. Variable domain in full (rest from reference TRBV28 and TRBJ2-7): DVKVTQSSRYLVKRTGEKVFLECVQDMDHENMFWYRQDPGLGLRLIYFSYDVKMKEKGDIPEGYSVSREKKERFSLILESASTNQTSMYLCASSFYVGTSGRGYGEQYFGPGTRLTVT.